The 32 T cell receptor beta chains in this list originate from one sample, sequenced in a study of T cells in Graves' hyperthyroidism and ophthalmopathy. Amplification targeted TCR beta CDR3 regions from RNA transcripts. HTBI primers were the set used in a first-round RT-PCR of the TCR CDR3. Via MiXCR, TCRdb re-called the multiplex PCR reads, giving one row per CDR3 protein. The sample holds about 500,000 distinct CDR3 sequences, around 15% seen once. The source material was blood. The receptors were gathered from a woman younger than 45 with Graves' ophthalmopathy.

This clonotype came up many times. The V and J genes are TRBV5-1 and TRBJ1-3; no clear D. Trimming pared 4 bases from V and 4 bases from J, leaving 15 bases between. The CDR3 runs to 15 residues. Germline CDR1 and CDR2: SGHRS and YFSETQ. In nucleotides, the CDR3 is TGCGCCAGCAGCCCCTTGGCCGCTTACGGAAACACCATATATTTT. Translation gives CASSPLAAYGNTIYF.

This clonotype was counted ten times or more. The chain is built from TRBV29-1 and TRBJ2-1; D perhaps matches TRBD1 (6 bases). V lost 7 bases and J 7 bases, leaving 17 bases between the germline ends. The CDR3 has 13 amino acids. The V gene's germline CDR1 is SQVTM and CDR2 ANQGSEA. Here the CDR3 reads CSGGHLEENEQFF. CDR3 coding DNA: TGCAGCGGGGGACACCTGGAGGAGAATGAGCAGTTCTTC.

This clonotype came up many times. The DNA for the CDR3 is TGTGCCAGCAGGCCCGGGACAGGGGTTTCACCCCTCCACTTT. Translated, it gives CASRPGTGVSPLHF. This chain links TRBV2 with TRBJ1-6, with 10 bases that match TRBD1. V lost 6 bases to trimming and J lost 9 bases; unmatched junction nucleotides: 5. Germline CDR1 reads SNHLY; CDR2 reads FYNNEI. The CDR3 totals 14 residues.

This clonotype was found many times. The chain combines TRBV30 with TRBJ2-1; D may be TRBD2 (7 bases). CDR1 is GTSNPN, CDR2 SVGIG, per germline (reference sequence). V was cut by 5 bases and J by 6 bases, with 17 bases left in between. The CDR3 totals 14 residues. DNA for the CDR3: TGTGCCTGGGAGGGGGGGGCGCGGGCCAATGAGCAGTTCTTC. It encodes CAWEGGARANEQFF.

This clonotype has at least ten counts. This chain links TRBV7-9 with TRBJ2-1, with 10 bases aligning to TRBD1. CDR3 length equals 16 residues. V lost 2 bases to trimming and J lost 5 bases; unmatched junction nucleotides: 6. Per germline, CDR1 SEHNR and CDR2 FQNEAQ (reference sequence). CDR3 region: CASSLMFGTGDNEQFF. As DNA, the CDR3 is TGTGCCAGCAGCTTAATGTTCGGGACAGGGGACAATGAGCAGTTCTTC.

This clonotype was detected ten times or more. V gene TRBV7-2 combines with J gene TRBJ2-7; possibly TRBD2 for D (6 bases). The germline gives CDR1 SGHTA, CDR2 FQGNSA. V lost 5 bases to trimming and J lost 3 bases, with 11 bases between them. The CDR3 is 13 amino acids. CDR3 in DNA: TGTGCCAGCAGCCCGACTAGTTACTACGAGCAGTACTTC. It is translated as CASSPTSYYEQYF.

The sample holds a few counts of this clonotype. The gene calls are TRBV6-2 or TRBV6-3 and TRBJ2-2; 8 nucleotides align to TRBD1. In germline, CDR1 is MNHEY, CDR2 SVGEGT. The ends lost 8 bases at V and 6 bases at J; junction bases unmatched: 14. CDR3 size: 16 residues. In nucleotides, the CDR3 is TGTGCCAGCGAATATTATAGGCAGGGGGCCTCCGGGGAGCTGTTTTTT. Its protein is CASEYYRQGASGELFF.

This clonotype was seen many times. V and J are TRBV5-1 and TRBJ2-7; no firm D call. This CDR3 is 14 amino acids long. Per the germline V gene, CDR1 is SGHRS and CDR2 is YFSETQ. The V end lost 0 bases, the J end lost 2 bases, and 9 bases lay between the germline ends. The CDR3 is CASSLAAAPYEQYF. CDR3 bases: TGCGCCAGCAGCTTGGCGGCAGCACCCTACGAGCAGTACTTC. Full variable domain (missing parts from reference TRBV5-1 and TRBJ2-7): KAGVTQTPRYLIKTRGQQVTLSCSPISGHRSVSWYQQTPGQGLQFLFEYFSETQRNKGNFPGRFSGRQFSNSRSEMNVSTLELGDSALYLCASSLAAAPYEQYFGPGTRLTVT.

About this clonotype: One end of the junction is discordant with germline, which a read error may explain. The chain joins TRBV27 to TRBJ2-7; no reliable D call. The germline V gene encodes CDR1 MNHEY and CDR2 SMNVEV (reference sequence). CDR3 length equals 14 residues. This chain's CDR3 is CATSDASLSYEQYF. CDR3 sequence (DNA): TGTGCCACCAGTGACGCCTCCTTGTCCTACGAGCAGTACTTC.

This clonotype was seen many times. The J gene is TRBJ2-7, the V gene TRBV6-6; unclear D gene. The germline V and J ends were trimmed by 0 bases and 3 bases, with 18 bases remaining between them. Germline V gene lookup returns CDR1 MNHNY and CDR2 SVGAGI (reference sequence). The CDR3 is 17 amino acids. In DNA, the CDR3 is TGTGCCAGCAGTTACTCGTGGGATGAAGGAGAAAGCTACGAGCAGTACTTC. Protein: CASSYSWDEGESYEQYF.

This clonotype was counted ten times or more. The V and J genes are TRBV11-2 and TRBJ2-7; 7 nucleotides match TRBD1. The trim removed 8 bases at V and 3 bases at J, leaving 16 bases unmatched. Germline assignment: CDR1 SGHAT and CDR2 FQNNGV. The CDR3 runs to 16 residues. CDR3 DNA: TGTGCCAGCGGTAAAATAAGGGGGCGGACCTACTACGAGCAGTACTTC. Protein: CASGKIRGRTYYEQYF.

This clonotype was detected many times. The chain has TRBV20-1 and TRBJ2-5; 12 bases are shared with TRBD2. The ends lost 4 bases at V and 5 bases at J; junction bases unmatched: 8. The CDR3 is 15 amino acids. Germline values: CDR1 DFQATT, CDR2 SNEGSKA (reference sequence). The CDR3, as DNA: TGCAGTGCTACCGACGGACTAGCGGGAAGGGAGACCCAGTACTTC. Protein sequence: CSATDGLAGRETQYF.

This clonotype was counted at least ten times. The chain has TRBV6-1 and TRBJ1-1, with TRBD1 as a possible D gene (5 bases). The germline gives CDR1 MNHNS, CDR2 SASEGT. The CDR3 covers 15 residues. Trimming took off 9 bases at V and 2 bases at J, with 19 bases between the two ends. The CDR3 sequence is CASQGRMGGNTEAFF. DNA for the CDR3: TGTGCCAGTCAAGGCCGGATGGGGGGAAACACTGAAGCTTTCTTT.

This chain connects TRBV5-1 to TRBJ2-2; 9 positions match TRBD2. After removal of 1 base from V and 6 bases from J, the junction contained 10 bases not matched to a gene. CDR3 size: 17 residues. The V gene's germline CDR1 is SGHRS and CDR2 YFSETQ. The CDR3 bases are TGCGCCAGCAGCTTGAACACTTTGGCGGGAGGGCCCGGGGAGCTGTTTTTT. It encodes CASSLNTLAGGPGELFF.

A few counts support this clonotype. The chain couples TRBV3-1 to TRBJ2-2, with 8 bases identical to TRBD1. Germline V gene sequence: CDR1 LGHDT, CDR2 YNNKEL (reference sequence). There are 17 residues in the CDR3. After removal of 0 bases from V and 4 bases from J, the junction contained 7 bases not matched to a gene. CDR3 bases: TGTGCCAGCAGCCAAGACTTTAATGACAGGGGCACCGGGGAGCTGTTTTTT. It specifies CASSQDFNDRGTGELFF.

Concerning this clonotype itself: This may be a read error, as it is one base from a much larger clone. J is TRBJ2-1 and V is TRBV12-3 or TRBV12-4; 7 nucleotides agree with TRBD2. V lost 2 bases and J lost 10; bases outside the gene matches: 8. The CDR3 is made up of 14 amino acids. CDR3 bases: TGTGCCAGCAGTTTATGGGGGGGAGGGAACGAGCAGTTCTTC. It specifies CASSLWGGGNEQFF.

This rearrangement joins TRBV2 to TRBJ2-3; TRBD2 aligns across 10 bases. Looked up from germline, CDR1 is SNHLY and CDR2 is FYNNEI. The length of the CDR3 is 15 residues. Unmatched junction bases numbered 14, after V lost 11 bases and J lost 6 bases. The chain's CDR3 is CAGRKLAGVGDTQYF. The CDR3 coding sequence is TGTGCCGGCCGAAAGCTAGCGGGAGTGGGGGATACGCAGTATTTT.

The chain links TRBV30 to TRBJ1-4, with D unclear. The CDR3 totals 12 residues. Germline CDR1 reads GTSNPN; CDR2 reads SVGIG (reference sequence). Trimming took 5 bases from V and 0 from J, leaving 4 bases between them. In DNA form, the CDR3 reads TGTGCCTGGGGTACAACTAATGAAAAACTGTTTTTT. This translates into CAWGTTNEKLFF.

This clonotype was counted many times. This chain uses TRBV11-2 with TRBJ2-7, with a possible D match to TRBD2 (5 bases). The ends were cut back, 1 base at V and 3 bases at J, with 7 bases in the middle. CDR1 and CDR2 from the germline V gene are SGHAT and FQNNGV. The CDR3 totals 13 residues. The CDR3 protein is CASSLGDYYEQYF. CDR3 nucleotide sequence: TGTGCCAGCAGCTTAGGTGACTACTACGAGCAGTACTTC.

The chain combines TRBV24-1 with TRBJ1-1, with 7 positions matching TRBD1. J lost 10 bases, V lost 1 base, and 5 bases had no gene match. The germline V gene encodes CDR1 KGHDR and CDR2 SFDVKD. The CDR3 consists of 13 residues. The CDR3 loop is CATSDFATGVAFF. The CDR3 bases are TGTGCCACCAGTGATTTCGCCACAGGGGTAGCTTTCTTT.

As for this clonotype: This may be a read error: a much more frequent sequence differs by one nucleotide. The J gene is TRBJ2-4, the V gene TRBV7-2; unclear D gene. Germline CDR1 is SGHTA and CDR2 is FQGNSA. The CDR3 is 18 residues long. V dropped 6 bases and J dropped 3 bases, with 24 bases sitting between them. The CDR3 spells CASRRLGGRRPNKNIQYF. The CDR3 nucleotides are TGTGCCAGCAGGCGTCTAGGTGGGCGTCGACCCAACAAAAACATTCAGTACTTC.

This clonotype was seen ten or more times. The rearrangement links TRBV20-1 to TRBJ2-7; perhaps TRBD1 as D (5 bases). CDR3 length: 12 residues. Germline V gene sequence: CDR1 DFQATT, CDR2 SNEGSKA (reference sequence). V was clipped by 3 bases and J by 3 bases, with 9 bases between them. CDR3 coding DNA: TGCAGTGCTAGGCCAGGGTACTACGAGCAGTACTTC. Its translation: CSARPGYYEQYF.

V gene TRBV6-1 combines with J gene TRBJ2-5; 11 bases align to TRBD2. Germline lookup yields CDR1 MNHNS and CDR2 SASEGT. J lost 2 bases, V lost 7 bases, and 6 bases had no gene match. The CDR3 has 15 amino acids. CDR3 sequence reads: CASTILAGAQETQYF. In nucleotides, the CDR3 is TGTGCCAGCACCATACTAGCGGGGGCACAAGAGACCCAGTACTTC.

The table lists this clonotype with a count of one. V and J are TRBV9 and TRBJ2-3, with D uncertain. V dropped 0 bases and J dropped 3 bases, with 14 bases sitting between them. Germline-derived CDR1 and CDR2 are SGDLS and YYNGEE. The CDR3 is 16 residues long. The chain's CDR3 is CASSVDDAPETDTQYF. Here the CDR3 DNA reads TGTGCCAGCAGCGTAGACGATGCCCCCGAGACAGATACGCAGTATTTT.

This clonotype turned up a few times. The gene calls are TRBV6-1 and TRBJ2-3; the D is unclear. V lost 6 bases and J lost 0, with 13 bases in between. The V gene's germline CDR1 is MNHNS and CDR2 SASEGT. The CDR3 runs to 15 residues. CDR3 loop: CASRGFRPSTDTQYF. The CDR3 DNA reads TGTGCCAGCAGGGGCTTTCGTCCGAGCACAGATACGCAGTATTTT.

Turning to this clonotype: A read error may explain this, as a much larger clone is one base away. Because the CDR3 is missing its conserved closing phenylalanine or tryptophan, this is likely a read error. J is TRBJ1-5 and V is TRBV12-3 or TRBV12-4; 7 nucleotides align to TRBD1. This CDR3 comprises 17 residues. J was trimmed by 1 base and V by 0 bases; bases with no gene match: 6. The CDR3 is CASSLAPGGKSNQPQHS. CDR3 DNA sequence: TGTGCCAGCAGTTTAGCCCCAGGGGGGAAGAGCAATCAGCCCCAGCATTCT.

This clonotype was recorded a few times. The genes are TRBV9 and TRBJ2-3; 10 positions agree with TRBD2. The ends lost 3 bases at V and 2 bases at J; junction bases unmatched: 6. The CDR3 is 16 amino acids. Germline-derived CDR1 and CDR2 are SGDLS and YYNGEE. CDR3 DNA sequence: TGTGCCAGCAGCGAGCTAGCGGGAGTATCCACAGATACGCAGTATTTT. It specifies CASSELAGVSTDTQYF.

This clonotype has a single count. The V gene is TRBV6-1, the J gene TRBJ2-7; 9 nucleotides agree with TRBD2. Losses at the gene ends were 1 base for V and 7 bases for J; bases not matched to a gene: 11. This CDR3 is 16 amino acids long. In germline, CDR1 is MNHNS, CDR2 SASEGT. DNA of the CDR3: TGTGCCAGCAGTGAAGGACTAGCGGAGGGGTACGGAGAGCAGTACTTC. Its protein is CASSEGLAEGYGEQYF.

The V and J genes are TRBV20-1 and TRBJ2-7; TRBD2 matches at 8 bases. The CDR3 extends over 13 amino acids. J was trimmed by 7 bases and V by 3 bases; bases with no gene match: 8. Germline assignment: CDR1 DFQATT and CDR2 SNEGSKA (reference sequence). CDR3 DNA sequence: TGCAGTGCTAGTCTCGGGAGGGCGGGGGAGCAGTACTTC. This translates into CSASLGRAGEQYF.

Ten or more counts support this clonotype. V gene TRBV11-2 combines with J gene TRBJ2-2; D is undetermined. CDR3 length: 14 residues. Germline CDR1 SGHAT, CDR2 FQNNGV. Between the trimmed V and J ends, which lost 3 bases and 8 bases, there was a span of 13 bases. The CDR3 is CASSFLSLVGELFF. CDR3 bases: TGTGCCAGCAGCTTCCTATCTTTGGTTGGGGAGCTGTTTTTT.

The chain links TRBV4-2 to TRBJ1-6; no firm D call. Deletions cut 1 base from V and 7 bases from J, with 8 bases between. This CDR3 spans 14 amino acids. Germline lookup yields CDR1 LGHNA and CDR2 YNFKEQ. The CDR3 coding sequence is TGTGCCAGCAGCCAAGCCTTAGGCAATTCACCCCTCCACTTT. Encoded protein: CASSQALGNSPLHF.

This clonotype was seen more than once but under ten times. The genes are TRBV9 and TRBJ2-1, with 7 positions matching TRBD2. This CDR3 comprises 13 residues. Germline loops: CDR1 SGDLS, CDR2 YYNGEE. V was pared by 0 bases and J by 13 bases, with 7 bases of the junction left unmatched. CDR3 bases: TGTGCCAGCAGCGTAGAGGCGGGAGTGGCCCAGTTCTTC. It encodes CASSVEAGVAQFF.